This TCR beta chain was recorded in a study of shared clonotypes between healthy human individuals. Study conclusions and caveats: About 5.2% was the fraction of naive CD4 clonotypes found shared across a handful of donors. Only blood samples were collected, and tissue repertoires likely differ.

In regard to this clone: Its target is unknown.

Positive CCR7 selection of CD45RO-negative cells yielded the naive CD8 cells, and terminally differentiated effector memory CD45RA+ cells were excluded. V was cut by 3 bases and J by 0 bases, with 6 bases left in between. This CDR3 comprises 14 residues. Germline assignment: CDR1 MGHRA and CDR2 YSYEKL. Every immunoSEQ plate was one replicate of a subset's evenly spread DNA. Source study methods: Without quality scores, immunoSEQ junctional reads could not be filtered like full-length reads. Some clones are missing from TCRdb's copy, which holds only in-frame ones; the method was immunoSEQ multiplex PCR. That table supplies the V and J calls and clone size; D and trimming were determined from the DNA. There are approximately 590,000 clones in the sample; roughly 95% occur only once, and 0.11% lies in the top ten.

The receptor was isolated from a woman aged 25-40 years in good health. The sequencing sample was made of naive CD8+ T cells sorted from blood. The V gene is TRBV4-1, the J gene TRBJ2-1, with D unclear. The CDR3 nucleotides are TGCGCCAGCAGCCATTTAAGCTCCTACAATGAGCAGTTCTTC. The encoded protein is CASSHLSSYNEQFF.